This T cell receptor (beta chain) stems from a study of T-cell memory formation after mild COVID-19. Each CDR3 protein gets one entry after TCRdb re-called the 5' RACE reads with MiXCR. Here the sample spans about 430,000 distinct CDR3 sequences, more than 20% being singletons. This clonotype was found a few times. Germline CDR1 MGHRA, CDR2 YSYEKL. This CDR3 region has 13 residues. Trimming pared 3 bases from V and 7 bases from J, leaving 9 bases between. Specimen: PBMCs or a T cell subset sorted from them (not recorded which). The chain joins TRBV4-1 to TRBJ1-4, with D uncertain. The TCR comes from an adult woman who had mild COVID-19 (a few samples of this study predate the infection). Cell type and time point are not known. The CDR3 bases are TGCGCCAGCAGCCACGGGGTGGTTGAAAAACTGTTTTTT. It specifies CASSHGVVEKLFF.